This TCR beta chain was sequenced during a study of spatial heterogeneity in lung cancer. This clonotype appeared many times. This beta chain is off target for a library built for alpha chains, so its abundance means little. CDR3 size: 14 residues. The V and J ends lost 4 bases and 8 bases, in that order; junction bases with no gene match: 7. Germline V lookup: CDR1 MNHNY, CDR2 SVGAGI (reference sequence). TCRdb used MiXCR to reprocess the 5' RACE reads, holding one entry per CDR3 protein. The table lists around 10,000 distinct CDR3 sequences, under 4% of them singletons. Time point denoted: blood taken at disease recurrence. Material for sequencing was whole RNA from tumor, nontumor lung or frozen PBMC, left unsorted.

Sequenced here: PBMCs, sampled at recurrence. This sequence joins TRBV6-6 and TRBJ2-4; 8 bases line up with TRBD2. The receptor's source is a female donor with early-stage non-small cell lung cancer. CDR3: CASSSPGGGDIQYF. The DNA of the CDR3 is TGTGCCAGCAGTTCGCCGGGGGGGGGAGACATTCAGTACTTC.